This T cell receptor beta chain was captured in a study of radiation and T cells in renal cell carcinoma. The CDR3 runs to 13 residues. Germline CDR1 SGHTA, CDR2 FQGNSA. The germline V and J ends were trimmed by 5 bases and 4 bases, with 11 bases remaining between them. The sample's treatment: treatment-naive control, cytoreductive nephrectomy. Controls were unirradiated tumors from treatment-naive cytoreductive nephrectomy patients. Only in-frame clones appear in the TCRdb table, and some are missing; sequencing was by immunoSEQ multiplex PCR. The sample yields some 10,000 clones, over 60% seen once.

The source is a man aged 55 to 70 with renal cell carcinoma. The material was tumor tissue, obtained from a patient whose treatment was nephrectomy without radiotherapy. The chain uses TRBV7-2 and TRBJ1-2; possibly TRBD1 for D (5 bases). CDR3 in DNA: TGTGCCAGCAGCCAAGGGACGGTCTATGGCTACACCTTC. This translates into CASSQGTVYGYTF.